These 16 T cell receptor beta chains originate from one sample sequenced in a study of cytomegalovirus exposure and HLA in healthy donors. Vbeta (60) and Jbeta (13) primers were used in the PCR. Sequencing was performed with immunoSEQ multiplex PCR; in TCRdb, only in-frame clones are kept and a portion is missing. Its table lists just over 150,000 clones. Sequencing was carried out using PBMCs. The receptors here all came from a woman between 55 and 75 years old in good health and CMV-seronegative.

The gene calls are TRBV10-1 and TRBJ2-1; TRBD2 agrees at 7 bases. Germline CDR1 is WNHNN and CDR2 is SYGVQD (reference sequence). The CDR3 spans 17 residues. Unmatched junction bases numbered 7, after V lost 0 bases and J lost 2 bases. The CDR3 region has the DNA TGCGCCAGCAGTGAGTCTGGGAGGGGCTCACCCTACAATGAGCAGTTCTTC. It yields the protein CASSESGRGSPYNEQFF.

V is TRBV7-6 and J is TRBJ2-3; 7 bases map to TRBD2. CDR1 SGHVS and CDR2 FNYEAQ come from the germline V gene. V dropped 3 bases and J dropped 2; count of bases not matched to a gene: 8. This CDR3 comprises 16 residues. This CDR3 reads CASSFNTAGNTDTQYF. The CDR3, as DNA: TGTGCCAGCAGCTTCAACACAGCGGGAAACACAGATACGCAGTATTTT.

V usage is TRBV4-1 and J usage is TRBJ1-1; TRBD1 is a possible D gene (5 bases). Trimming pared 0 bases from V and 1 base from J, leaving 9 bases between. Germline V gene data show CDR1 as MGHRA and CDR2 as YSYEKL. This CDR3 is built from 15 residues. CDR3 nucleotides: TGCGCCAGCAGCCAAGACCGGACACCGAACACTGAAGCTTTCTTT. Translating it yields CASSQDRTPNTEAFF.

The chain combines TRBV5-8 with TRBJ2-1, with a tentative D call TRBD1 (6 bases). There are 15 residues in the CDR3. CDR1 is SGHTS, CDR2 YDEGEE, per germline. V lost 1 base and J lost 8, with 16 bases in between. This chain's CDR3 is CASSLRGGYRDEQFF. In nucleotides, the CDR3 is TGTGCCAGCAGCTTGAGAGGGGGTTACCGGGATGAGCAGTTCTTC.

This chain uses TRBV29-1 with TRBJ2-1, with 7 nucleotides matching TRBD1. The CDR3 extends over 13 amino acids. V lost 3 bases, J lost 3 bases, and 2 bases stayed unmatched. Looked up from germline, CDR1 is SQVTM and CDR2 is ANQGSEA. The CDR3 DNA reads TGCAGCGTTGACTGGACAGGCTACAATGAGCAGTTCTTC. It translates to CSVDWTGYNEQFF.

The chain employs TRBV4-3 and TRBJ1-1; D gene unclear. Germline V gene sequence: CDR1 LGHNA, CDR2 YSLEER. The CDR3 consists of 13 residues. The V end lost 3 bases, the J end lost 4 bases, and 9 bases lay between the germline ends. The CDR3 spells CASSQEGGTEAFF. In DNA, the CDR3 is TGCGCCAGCAGCCAGGAGGGTGGCACTGAAGCTTTCTTT.

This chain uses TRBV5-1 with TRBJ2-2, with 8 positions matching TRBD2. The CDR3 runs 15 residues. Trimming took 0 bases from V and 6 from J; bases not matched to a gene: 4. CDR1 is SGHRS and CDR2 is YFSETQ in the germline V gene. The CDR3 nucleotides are TGCGCCAGCAGCTTGGAAGGGACTAGTCCCGGGGAGCTGTTTTTT. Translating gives CASSLEGTSPGELFF.

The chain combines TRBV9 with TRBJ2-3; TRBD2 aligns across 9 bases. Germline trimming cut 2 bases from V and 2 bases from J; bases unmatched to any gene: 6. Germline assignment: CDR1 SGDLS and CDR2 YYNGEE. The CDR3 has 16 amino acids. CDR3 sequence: CASSVRLAEYTDTQYF. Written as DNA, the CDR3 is TGTGCCAGCAGCGTCCGACTAGCGGAGTACACAGATACGCAGTATTTT.

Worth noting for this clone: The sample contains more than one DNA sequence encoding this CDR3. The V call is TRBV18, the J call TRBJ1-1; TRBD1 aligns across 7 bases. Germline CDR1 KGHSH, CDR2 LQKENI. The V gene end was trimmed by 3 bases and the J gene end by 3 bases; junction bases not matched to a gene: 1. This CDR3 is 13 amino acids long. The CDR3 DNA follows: TGTGCCAGCTCACCCAGGGGGGACACTGAAGCTTTCTTT. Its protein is CASSPRGDTEAFF.

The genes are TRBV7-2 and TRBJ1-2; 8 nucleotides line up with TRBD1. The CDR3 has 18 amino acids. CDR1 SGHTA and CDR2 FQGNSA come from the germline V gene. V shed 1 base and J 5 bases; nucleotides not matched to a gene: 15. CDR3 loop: CASSLGLGRGRLRYGYTF. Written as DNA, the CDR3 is TGTGCCAGCAGCTTAGGTTTGGGCAGGGGGCGCCTCCGATATGGCTACACCTTC.

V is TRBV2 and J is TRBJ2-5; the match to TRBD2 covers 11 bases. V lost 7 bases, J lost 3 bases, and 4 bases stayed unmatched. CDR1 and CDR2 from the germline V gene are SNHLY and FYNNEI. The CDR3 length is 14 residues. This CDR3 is CASKMTSGEETQYF. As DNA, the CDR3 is TGTGCCAGCAAAATGACTAGCGGGGAAGAGACCCAGTACTTC.

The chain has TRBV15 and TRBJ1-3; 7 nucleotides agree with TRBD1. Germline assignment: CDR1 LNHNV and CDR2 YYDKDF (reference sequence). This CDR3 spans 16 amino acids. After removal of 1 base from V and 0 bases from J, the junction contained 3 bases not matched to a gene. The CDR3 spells CATSRGDRDSGNTIYF. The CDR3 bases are TGTGCCACCAGCAGAGGCGACAGGGACTCTGGAAACACCATATATTTT.

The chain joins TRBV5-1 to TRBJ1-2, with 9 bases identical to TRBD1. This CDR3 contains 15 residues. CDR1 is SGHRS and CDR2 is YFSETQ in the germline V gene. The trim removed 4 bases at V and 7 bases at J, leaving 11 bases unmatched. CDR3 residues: CASSTTGTGTFGYTF. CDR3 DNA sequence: TGCGCCAGCAGCACGACCGGGACAGGGACTTTTGGCTACACCTTC.

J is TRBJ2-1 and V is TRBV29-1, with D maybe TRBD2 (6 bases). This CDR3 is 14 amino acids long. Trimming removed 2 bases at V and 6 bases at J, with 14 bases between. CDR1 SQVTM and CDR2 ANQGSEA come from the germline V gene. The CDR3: CSVEKGLAVNEQFF. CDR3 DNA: TGCAGCGTTGAAAAGGGGTTAGCGGTCAATGAGCAGTTCTTC.

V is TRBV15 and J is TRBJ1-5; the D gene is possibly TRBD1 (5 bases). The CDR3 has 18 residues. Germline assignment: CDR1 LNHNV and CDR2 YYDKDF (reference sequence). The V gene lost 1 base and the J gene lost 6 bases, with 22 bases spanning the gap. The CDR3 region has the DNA TGTGCCACCAGCAGAGCCCCGCGGCCCGGCGGGAGGGGTCAGCCCCAGCATTTT. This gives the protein CATSRAPRPGGRGQPQHF.

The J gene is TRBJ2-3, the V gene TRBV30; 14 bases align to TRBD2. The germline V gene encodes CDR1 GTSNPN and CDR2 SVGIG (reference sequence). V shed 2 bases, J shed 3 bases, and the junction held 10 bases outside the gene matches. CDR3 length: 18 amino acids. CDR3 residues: CAWSKGTSGGGLTDTQYF. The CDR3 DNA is TGTGCCTGGAGTAAGGGGACTAGCGGGGGAGGGTTGACAGATACGCAGTATTTT.